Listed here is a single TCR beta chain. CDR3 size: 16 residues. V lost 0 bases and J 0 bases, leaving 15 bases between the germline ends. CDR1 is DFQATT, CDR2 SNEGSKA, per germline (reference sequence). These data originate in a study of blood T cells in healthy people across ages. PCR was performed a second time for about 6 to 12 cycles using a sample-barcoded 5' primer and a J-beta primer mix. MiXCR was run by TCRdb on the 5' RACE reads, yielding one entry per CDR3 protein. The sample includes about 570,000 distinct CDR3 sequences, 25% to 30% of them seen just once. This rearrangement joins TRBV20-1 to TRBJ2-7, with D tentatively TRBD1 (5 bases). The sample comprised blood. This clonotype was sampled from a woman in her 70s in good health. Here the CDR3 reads CSARDYRTASSYEQYF. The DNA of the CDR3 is TGCAGTGCTAGAGACTACAGGACGGCTAGCTCCTACGAGCAGTACTTC.